Sequencing of this T cell receptor (beta chain) was carried out in a study of monozygotic twins with inflammatory bowel disease. Study findings and constraints: IBD patients shared fewer clonotypes with other individuals than healthy twins, especially patients with disease activity signs.

CDR3 size: 15 residues. Germline CDR1 and CDR2: ENHRY and SYGVKD. With regard to this clonotype: The antigen is unknown.

Phlebotomy per donor yielded a single 2.5 ml blood sample. After re-calling the 5' RACE reads, TCRdb lists one entry per CDR3 protein, DNA absent. The sample data list approximately 390,000 distinct CDR3 sequences. Material: blood. This TCR derives from a human donor with ulcerative colitis or Crohn's disease, or a healthy co-twin of an affected twin (not recorded which). This sequence joins TRBV10-3 and TRBJ2-1; TCRdb designates TRBD2, a call that cannot be tested without DNA. The CDR3 loop reads CAISEPRTEDNEQFF.